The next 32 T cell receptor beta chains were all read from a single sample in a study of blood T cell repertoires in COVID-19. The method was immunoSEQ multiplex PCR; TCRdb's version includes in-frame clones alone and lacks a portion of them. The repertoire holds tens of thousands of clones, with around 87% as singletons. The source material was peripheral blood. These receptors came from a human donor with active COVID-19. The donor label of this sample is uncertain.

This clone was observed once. In DNA, the CDR3 is TGTGCCAGCAGCCCATACGGCGGGAGGCCCACAGATACGCAGTATTTT. Its protein is CASSPYGGRPTDTQYF. This chain joins TRBV11-2 and TRBJ2-3; 8 nucleotides match TRBD2. Germline V gene data show CDR1 as SGHAT and CDR2 as FQNNGV. Germline trimming cut 5 bases from V and 2 bases from J; bases unmatched to any gene: 9. This CDR3 region has 16 residues.

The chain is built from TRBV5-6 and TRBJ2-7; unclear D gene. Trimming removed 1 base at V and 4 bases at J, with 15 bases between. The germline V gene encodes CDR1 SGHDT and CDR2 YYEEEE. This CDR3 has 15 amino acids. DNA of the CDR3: TGTGCCAGCAGCTTGTTCCGGCTAGGTAGTTACGAGCAGTACTTC. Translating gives CASSLFRLGSYEQYF.

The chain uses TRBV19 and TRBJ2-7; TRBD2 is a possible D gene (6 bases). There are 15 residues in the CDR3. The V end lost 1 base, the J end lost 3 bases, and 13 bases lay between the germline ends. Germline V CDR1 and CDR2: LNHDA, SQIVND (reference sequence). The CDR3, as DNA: TGTGCCAGTAGTATAGCGGGAGTCAGCGGCTACGAGCAGTACTTC. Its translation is CASSIAGVSGYEQYF.

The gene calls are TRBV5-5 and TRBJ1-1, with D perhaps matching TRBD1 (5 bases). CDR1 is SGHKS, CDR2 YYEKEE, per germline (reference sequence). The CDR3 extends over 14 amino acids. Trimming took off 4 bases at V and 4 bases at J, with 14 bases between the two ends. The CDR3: CASSPGGISTEAFF. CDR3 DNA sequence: TGTGCCAGCAGCCCCGGGGGGATTAGCACTGAAGCTTTCTTT.

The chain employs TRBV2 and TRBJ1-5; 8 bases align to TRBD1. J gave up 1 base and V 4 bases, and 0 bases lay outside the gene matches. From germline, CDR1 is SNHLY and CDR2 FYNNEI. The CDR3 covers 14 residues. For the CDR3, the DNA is TGTGCCAGCAGTGGACAGGGGAGCAATCAGCCCCAGCATTTT. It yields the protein CASSGQGSNQPQHF.

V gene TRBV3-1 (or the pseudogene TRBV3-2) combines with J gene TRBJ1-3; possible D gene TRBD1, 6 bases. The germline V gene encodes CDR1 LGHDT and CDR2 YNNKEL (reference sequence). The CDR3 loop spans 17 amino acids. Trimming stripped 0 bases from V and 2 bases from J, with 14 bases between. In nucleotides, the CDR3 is TGTGCCAGCAGCCAAGACCCTTGGACAGTTCCTGGAAACACCATATATTTT. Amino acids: CASSQDPWTVPGNTIYF.

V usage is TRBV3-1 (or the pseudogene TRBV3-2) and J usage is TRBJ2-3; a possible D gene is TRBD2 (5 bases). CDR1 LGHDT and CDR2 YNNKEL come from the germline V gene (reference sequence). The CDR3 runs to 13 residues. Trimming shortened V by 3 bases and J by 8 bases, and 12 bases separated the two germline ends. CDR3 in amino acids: CASSQPGVTTQYF. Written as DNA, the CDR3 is TGTGCCAGCAGCCAGCCCGGGGTTACTACGCAGTATTTT.

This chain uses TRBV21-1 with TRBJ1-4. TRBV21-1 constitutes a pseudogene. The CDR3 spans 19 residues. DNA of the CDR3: TGTGCCAGCGGGTGGCGGGGGCGCGGAACCCTACGTTCTAATGAAAAACTGTTTTTT. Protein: CASGWRGRGTLRSNEKLFF.

The CDR3 DNA is TGTGCCATCAGTGACTCAACAGGGGGCACCTACGAGCAGTACTTC. Its translation: CAISDSTGGTYEQYF. V is TRBV10-3 and J is TRBJ2-7, with 9 bases identical to TRBD1. The CDR3 consists of 15 residues. CDR1 and CDR2 from the germline V gene are ENHRY and SYGVKD. The ends lost 3 bases at V and 2 bases at J; junction bases unmatched: 5.

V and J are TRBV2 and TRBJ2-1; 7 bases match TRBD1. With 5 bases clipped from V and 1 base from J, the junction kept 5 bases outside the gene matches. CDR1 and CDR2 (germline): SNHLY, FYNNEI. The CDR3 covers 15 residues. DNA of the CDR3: TGTGCCAGCAGTCCCTTACAGGGGTCCTACAATGAGCAGTTCTTC. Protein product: CASSPLQGSYNEQFF.

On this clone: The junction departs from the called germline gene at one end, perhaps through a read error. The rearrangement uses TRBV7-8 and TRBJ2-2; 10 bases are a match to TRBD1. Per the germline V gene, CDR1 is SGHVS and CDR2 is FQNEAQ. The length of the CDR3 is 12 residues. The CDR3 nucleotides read TGTGCCAGCAGCCCCCGGACAGGGGGGCTGTTTTTT. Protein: CASSPRTGGLFF.

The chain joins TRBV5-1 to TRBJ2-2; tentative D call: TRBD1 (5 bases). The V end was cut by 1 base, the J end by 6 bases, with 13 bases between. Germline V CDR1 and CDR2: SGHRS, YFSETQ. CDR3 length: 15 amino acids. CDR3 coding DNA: TGCGCCAGCAGCTTGAACACAGGCGAGGCCGGGGAGCTGTTTTTT. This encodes CASSLNTGEAGELFF. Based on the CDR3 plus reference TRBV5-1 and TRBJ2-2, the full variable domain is KAGVTQTPRYLIKTRGQQVTLSCSPISGHRSVSWYQQTPGQGLQFLFEYFSETQRNKGNFPGRFSGRQFSNSRSEMNVSTLELGDSALYLCASSLNTGEAGELFFGEGSRLTVL.

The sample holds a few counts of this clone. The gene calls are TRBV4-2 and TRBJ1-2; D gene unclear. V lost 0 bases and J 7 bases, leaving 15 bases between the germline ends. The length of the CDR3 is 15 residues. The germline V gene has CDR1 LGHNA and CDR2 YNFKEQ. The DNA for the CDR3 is TGTGCCAGCAGCCAAGAAAACCTGCAGGAACGTGGCTACACCTTC. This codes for CASSQENLQERGYTF.

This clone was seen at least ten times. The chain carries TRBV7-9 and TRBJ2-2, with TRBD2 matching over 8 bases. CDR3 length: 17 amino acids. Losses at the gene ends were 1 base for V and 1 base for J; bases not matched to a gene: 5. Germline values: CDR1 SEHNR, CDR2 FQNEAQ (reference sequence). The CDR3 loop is CASSLGRLAQNTGELFF. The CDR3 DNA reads TGTGCCAGCAGCTTAGGACGACTAGCGCAGAACACCGGGGAGCTGTTTTTT.

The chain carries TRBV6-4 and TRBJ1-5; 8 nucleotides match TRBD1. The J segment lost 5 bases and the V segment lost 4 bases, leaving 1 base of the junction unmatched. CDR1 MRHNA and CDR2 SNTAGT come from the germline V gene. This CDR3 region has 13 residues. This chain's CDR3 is CASSVDRDQPQHF. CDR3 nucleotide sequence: TGTGCCAGCAGTGTGGACAGGGATCAGCCCCAGCATTTT.

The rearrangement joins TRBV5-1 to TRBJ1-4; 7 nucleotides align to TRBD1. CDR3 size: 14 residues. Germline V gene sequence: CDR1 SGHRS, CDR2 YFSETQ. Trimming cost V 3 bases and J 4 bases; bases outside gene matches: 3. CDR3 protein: CASSSRDSNEKLFF. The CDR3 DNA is TGCGCCAGCAGCTCCCGGGACAGTAATGAAAAACTGTTTTTT.

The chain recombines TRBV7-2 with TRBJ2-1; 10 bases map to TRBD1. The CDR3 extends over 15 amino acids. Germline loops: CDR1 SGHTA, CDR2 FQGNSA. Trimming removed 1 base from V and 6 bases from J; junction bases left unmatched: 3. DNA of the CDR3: TGTGCCAGCAGCTTAGAAGGGACAGGGGCCAATGAGCAGTTCTTC. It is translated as CASSLEGTGANEQFF.

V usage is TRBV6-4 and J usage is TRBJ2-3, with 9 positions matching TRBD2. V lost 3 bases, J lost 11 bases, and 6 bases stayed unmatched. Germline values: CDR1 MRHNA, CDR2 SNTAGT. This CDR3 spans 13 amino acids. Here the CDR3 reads CASSESREGKQYF. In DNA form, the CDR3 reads TGTGCCAGCAGTGAGTCGCGGGAGGGTAAGCAGTATTTT.

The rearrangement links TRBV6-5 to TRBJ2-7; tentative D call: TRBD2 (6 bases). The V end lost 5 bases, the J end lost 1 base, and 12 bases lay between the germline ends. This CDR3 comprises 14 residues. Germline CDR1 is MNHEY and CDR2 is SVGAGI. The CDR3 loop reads CASSPGGESYEQYF. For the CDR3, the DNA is TGTGCCAGCAGTCCTGGAGGGGAGTCCTACGAGCAGTACTTC.

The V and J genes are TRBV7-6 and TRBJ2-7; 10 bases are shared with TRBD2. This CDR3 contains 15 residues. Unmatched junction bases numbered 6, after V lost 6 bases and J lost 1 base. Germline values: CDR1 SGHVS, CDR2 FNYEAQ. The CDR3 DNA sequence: TGTGCCAGCAGTTGGACTAGCGGCGGGTCCTACGAGCAGTACTTC. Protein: CASSWTSGGSYEQYF.

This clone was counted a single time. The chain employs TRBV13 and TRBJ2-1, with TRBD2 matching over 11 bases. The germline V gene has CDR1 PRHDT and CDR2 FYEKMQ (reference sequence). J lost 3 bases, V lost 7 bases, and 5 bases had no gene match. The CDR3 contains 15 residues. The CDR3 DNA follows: TGTGCCAGCACTAGCGGGGGGACCTACTACAATGAGCAGTTCTTC. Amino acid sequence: CASTSGGTYYNEQFF.

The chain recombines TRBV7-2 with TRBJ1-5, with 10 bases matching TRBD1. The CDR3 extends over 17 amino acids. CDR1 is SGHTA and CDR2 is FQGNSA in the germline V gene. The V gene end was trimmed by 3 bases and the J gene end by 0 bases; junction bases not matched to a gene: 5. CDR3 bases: TGTGCCAGCAGCTTGGGACAGGGGCCTTATAGCAATCAGCCCCAGCATTTT. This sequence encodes CASSLGQGPYSNQPQHF.

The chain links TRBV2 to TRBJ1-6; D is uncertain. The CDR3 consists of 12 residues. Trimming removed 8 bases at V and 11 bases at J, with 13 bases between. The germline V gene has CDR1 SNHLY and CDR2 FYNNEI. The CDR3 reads CASFERSPPLHF. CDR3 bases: TGTGCCAGCTTTGAGAGGTCTCCACCCCTCCACTTT.

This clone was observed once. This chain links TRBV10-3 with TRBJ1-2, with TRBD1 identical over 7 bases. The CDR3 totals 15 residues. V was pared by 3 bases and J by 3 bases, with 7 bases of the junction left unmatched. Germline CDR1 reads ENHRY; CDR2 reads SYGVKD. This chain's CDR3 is CAISDQLQGDYGYTF. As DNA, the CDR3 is TGTGCCATCAGTGACCAACTTCAGGGGGACTATGGCTACACCTTC.

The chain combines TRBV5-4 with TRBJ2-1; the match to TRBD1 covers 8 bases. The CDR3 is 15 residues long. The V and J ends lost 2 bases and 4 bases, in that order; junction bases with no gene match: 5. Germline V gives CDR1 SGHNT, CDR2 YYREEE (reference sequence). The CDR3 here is CASSFQGARYNEQFF. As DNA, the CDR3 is TGTGCCAGCAGCTTCCAGGGGGCGCGTTACAATGAGCAGTTCTTC. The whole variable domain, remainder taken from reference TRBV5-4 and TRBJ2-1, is ETGVTQSPTHLIKTRGQQVTLRCSSQSGHNTVSWYQQALGQGPQFIFQYYREEENGRGNFPPRFSGLQFPNYSSELNVNALELDDSALYLCASSFQGARYNEQFFGPGTRLTVL.

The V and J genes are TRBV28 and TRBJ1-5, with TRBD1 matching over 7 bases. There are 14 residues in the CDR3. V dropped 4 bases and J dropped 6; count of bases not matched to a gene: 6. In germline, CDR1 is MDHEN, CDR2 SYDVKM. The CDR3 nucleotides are TGTGCCAGCAGTTCACAGGGGAGTGTTCAGCCCCAGCATTTT. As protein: CASSSQGSVQPQHF.

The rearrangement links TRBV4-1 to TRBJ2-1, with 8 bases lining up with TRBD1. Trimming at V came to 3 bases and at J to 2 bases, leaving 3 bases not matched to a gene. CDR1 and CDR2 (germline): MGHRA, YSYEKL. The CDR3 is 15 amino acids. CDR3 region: CASSQEGQAYNEQFF. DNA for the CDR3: TGCGCCAGCAGCCAGGAGGGACAGGCCTACAATGAGCAGTTCTTC.

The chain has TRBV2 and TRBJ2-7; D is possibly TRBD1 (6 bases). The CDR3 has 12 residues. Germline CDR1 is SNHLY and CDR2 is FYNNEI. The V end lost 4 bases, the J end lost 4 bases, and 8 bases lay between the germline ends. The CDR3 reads CASSGDTYEQYF. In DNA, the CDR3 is TGTGCCAGCAGTGGGGACACTTACGAGCAGTACTTC.

The CDR3 reads CASSPLRAGNSYEQYF. CDR3 coding DNA: TGTGCCAGCAGCCCCCTTAGGGCAGGGAACTCCTACGAGCAGTACTTC. V is TRBV7-8 and J is TRBJ2-7; a weak D match, TRBD1 (5 bases). The CDR3 runs 16 residues. Trimming took 5 bases from V and 0 from J, leaving 17 bases between them. CDR1 and CDR2 (germline): SGHVS, FQNEAQ.

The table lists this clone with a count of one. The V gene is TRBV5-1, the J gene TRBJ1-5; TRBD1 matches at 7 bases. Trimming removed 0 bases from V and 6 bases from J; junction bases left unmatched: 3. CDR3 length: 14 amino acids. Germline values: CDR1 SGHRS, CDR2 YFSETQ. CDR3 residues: CASSLEGAGQPQHF. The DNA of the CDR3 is TGCGCCAGCAGCTTGGAGGGGGCAGGTCAGCCCCAGCATTTT.

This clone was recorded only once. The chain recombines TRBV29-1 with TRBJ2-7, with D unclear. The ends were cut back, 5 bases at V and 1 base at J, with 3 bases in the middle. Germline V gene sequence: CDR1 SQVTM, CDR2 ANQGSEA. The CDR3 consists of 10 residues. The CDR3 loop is CSVLSYEQYF. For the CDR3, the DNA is TGCAGCGTTTTATCCTACGAGCAGTACTTC.

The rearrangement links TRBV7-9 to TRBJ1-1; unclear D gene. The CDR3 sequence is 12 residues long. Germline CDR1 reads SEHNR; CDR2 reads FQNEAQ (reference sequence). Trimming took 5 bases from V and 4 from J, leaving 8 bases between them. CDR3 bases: TGTGCCAGCAGCCCGTCCAGCACTGAAGCTTTCTTT. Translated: CASSPSSTEAFF. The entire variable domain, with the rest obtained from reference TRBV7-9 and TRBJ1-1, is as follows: DTGVSQNPRHKITKRGQNVTFRCDPISEHNRLYWYRQTLGQGPEFLTYFQNEAQLEKSRLLSDRFSAERPKGSFSTLEIQRTEQGDSAMYLCASSPSSTEAFFGQGTRLTVV.